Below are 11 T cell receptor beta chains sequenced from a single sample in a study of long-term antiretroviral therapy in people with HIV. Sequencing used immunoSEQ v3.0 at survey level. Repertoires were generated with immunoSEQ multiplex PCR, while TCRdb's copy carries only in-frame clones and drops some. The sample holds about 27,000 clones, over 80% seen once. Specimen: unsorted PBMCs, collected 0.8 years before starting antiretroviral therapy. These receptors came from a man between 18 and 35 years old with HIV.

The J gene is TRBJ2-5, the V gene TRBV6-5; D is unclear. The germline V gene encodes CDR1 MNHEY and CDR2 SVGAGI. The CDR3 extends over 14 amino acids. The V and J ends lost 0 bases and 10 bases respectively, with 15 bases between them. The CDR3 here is CASSYSGYFEVQYF. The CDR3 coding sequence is TGTGCCAGCAGTTACTCCGGCTATTTCGAGGTCCAGTACTTC.

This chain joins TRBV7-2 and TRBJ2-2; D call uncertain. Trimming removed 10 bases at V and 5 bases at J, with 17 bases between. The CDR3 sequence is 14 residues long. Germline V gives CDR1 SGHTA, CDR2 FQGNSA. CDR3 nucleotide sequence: TGTGCCAACTGCCTCGTAGAGGTGACCGGGGAGCTGTTTTTT. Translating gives CANCLVEVTGELFF.

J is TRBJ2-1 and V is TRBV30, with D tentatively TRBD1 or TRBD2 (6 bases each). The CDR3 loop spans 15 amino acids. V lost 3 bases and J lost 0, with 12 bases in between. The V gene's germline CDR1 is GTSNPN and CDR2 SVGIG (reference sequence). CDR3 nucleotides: TGTGCCTGGAGCCCGGGGGCACACTCCTACAATGAGCAGTTCTTC. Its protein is CAWSPGAHSYNEQFF.

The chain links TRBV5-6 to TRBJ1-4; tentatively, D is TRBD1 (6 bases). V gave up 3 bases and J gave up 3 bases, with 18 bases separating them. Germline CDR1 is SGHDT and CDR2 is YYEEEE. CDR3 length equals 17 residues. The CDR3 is CASSWQSPRGSNEKLFF. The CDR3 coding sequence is TGTGCCAGCAGCTGGCAAAGTCCCAGGGGATCTAATGAAAAACTGTTTTTT.

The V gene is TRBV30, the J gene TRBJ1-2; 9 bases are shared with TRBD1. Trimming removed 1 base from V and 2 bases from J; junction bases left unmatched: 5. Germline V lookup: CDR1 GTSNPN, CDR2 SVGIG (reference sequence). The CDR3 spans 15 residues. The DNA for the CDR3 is TGTGCCTGGAGTGCTACGGACAGGGGAAACTATGGCTACACCTTC. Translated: CAWSATDRGNYGYTF. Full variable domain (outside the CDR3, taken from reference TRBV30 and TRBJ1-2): SQTIHQWPATLVQPVGSPLSLECTVEGTSNPNLYWYRQAAGRGLQLLFYSVGIGQISSEVPQNLSASRPQDRQFILSSKKLLLSDSGFYLCAWSATDRGNYGYTFGSGTRLTVV.

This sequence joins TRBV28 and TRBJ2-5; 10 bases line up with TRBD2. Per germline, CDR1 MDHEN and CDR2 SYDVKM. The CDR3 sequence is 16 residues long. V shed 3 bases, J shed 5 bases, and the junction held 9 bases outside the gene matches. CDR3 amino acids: CASSFLTSGSPETQYF. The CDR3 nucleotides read TGTGCCAGCAGTTTCCTGACTAGCGGGTCCCCGGAGACCCAGTACTTC.

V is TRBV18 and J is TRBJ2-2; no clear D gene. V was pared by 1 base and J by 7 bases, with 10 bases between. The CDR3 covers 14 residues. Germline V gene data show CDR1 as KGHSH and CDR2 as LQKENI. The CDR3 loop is CASSPLLGYGELFF. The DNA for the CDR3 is TGTGCCAGCTCACCACTGCTCGGGTACGGGGAGCTGTTTTTT.

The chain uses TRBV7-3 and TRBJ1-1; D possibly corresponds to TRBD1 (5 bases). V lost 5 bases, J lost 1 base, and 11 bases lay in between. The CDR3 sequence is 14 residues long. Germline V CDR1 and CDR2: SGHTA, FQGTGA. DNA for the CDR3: TGTGCCAGCAGCCCTTTCGGGGGGAACACTGAAGCTTTCTTT. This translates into CASSPFGGNTEAFF.

CDR3 sequence: CASSQGVGEPQHF. The CDR3 DNA is TGTGCCAGTAGTCAGGGGGTTGGGGAGCCCCAGCATTTT. This chain connects TRBV19 to TRBJ1-5, with TRBD1 identical over 7 bases. This CDR3 has 13 amino acids. Germline assignment: CDR1 LNHDA and CDR2 SQIVND (reference sequence). Germline trimming cut 5 bases from V and 8 bases from J; bases unmatched to any gene: 6.

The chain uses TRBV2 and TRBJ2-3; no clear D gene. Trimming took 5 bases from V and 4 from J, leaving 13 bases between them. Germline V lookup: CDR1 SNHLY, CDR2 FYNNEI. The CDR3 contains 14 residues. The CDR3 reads CASSQDPRPDTQYF. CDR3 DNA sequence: TGTGCCAGCAGTCAGGACCCACGTCCAGATACGCAGTATTTT.

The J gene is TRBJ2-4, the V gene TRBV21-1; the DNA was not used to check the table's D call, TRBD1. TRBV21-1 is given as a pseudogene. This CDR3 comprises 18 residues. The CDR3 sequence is CASSSFLRGHWTKNIQYF. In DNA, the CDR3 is TGTGCCAGCAGCTCCTTCCTCAGGGGGCATTGGACCAAAAACATTCAGTACTTC.